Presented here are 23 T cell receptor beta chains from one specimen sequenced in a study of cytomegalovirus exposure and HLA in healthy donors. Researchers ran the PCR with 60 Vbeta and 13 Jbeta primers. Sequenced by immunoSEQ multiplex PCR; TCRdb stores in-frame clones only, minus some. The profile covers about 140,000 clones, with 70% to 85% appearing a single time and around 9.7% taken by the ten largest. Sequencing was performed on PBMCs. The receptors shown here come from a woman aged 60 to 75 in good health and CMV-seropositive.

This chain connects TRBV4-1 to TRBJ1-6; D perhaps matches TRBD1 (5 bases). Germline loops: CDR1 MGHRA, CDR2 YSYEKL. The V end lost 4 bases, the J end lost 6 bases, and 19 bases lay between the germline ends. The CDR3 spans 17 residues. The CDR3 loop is CASSPEPTRASNSPLHF. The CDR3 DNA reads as TGCGCCAGCAGCCCGGAGCCGACCAGGGCCTCTAATTCACCCCTCCACTTT.

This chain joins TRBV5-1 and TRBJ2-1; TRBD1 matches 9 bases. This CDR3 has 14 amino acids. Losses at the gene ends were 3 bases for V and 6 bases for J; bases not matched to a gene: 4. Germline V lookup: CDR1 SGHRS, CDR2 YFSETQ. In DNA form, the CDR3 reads TGCGCCAGCAGCTCTACAGGGGGCGTCAATGAGCAGTTCTTC. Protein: CASSSTGGVNEQFF.

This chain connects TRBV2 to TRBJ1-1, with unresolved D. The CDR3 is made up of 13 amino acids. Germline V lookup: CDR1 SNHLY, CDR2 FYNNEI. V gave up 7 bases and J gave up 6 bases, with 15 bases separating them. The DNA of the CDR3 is TGTGCCAGCATTTCCGGGAGGCCCGCTGAAGCTTTCTTT. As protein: CASISGRPAEAFF. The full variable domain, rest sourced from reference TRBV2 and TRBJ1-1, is EPEVTQTPSHQVTQMGQEVILRCVPISNHLYFYWYRQILGQKVEFLVSFYNNEISEKSEIFDDQFSVERPDGSNFTLKIRSTKLEDSAMYFCASISGRPAEAFFGQGTRLTVV.

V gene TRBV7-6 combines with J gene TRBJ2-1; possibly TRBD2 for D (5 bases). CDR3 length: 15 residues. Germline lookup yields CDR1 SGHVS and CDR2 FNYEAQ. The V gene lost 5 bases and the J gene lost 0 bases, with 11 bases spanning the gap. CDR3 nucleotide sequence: TGTGCCAGCAGCGGTAGCGCCAGCTCCTACAATGAGCAGTTCTTC. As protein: CASSGSASSYNEQFF. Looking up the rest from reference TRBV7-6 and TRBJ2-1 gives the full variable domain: GAGVSQSPRYKVTKRGQDVALRCDPISGHVSLYWYRQALGQGPEFLTYFNYEAQQDKSGLPNDRFSAERPEGSISTLTIQRTEQRDSAMYRCASSGSASSYNEQFFGPGTRLTVL.

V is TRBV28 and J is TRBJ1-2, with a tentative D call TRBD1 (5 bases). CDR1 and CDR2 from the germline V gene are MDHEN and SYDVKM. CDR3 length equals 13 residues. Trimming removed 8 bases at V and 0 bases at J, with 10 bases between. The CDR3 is CASQGGANYGYTF. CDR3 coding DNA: TGTGCCAGCCAGGGCGGAGCTAACTATGGCTACACCTTC.

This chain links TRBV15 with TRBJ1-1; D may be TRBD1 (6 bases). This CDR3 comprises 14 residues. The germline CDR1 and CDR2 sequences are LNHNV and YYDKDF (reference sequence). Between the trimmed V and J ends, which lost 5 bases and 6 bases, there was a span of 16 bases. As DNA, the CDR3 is TGTGCCACCAGCCACCGGCAGGGGTGGGCTGAAGCTTTCTTT. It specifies CATSHRQGWAEAFF.

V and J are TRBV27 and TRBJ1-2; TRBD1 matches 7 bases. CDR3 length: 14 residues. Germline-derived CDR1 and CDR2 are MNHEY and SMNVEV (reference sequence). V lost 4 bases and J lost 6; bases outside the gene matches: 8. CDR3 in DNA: TGTGCCAGCAGTTATAACAGGGGCTTTGATGGCTACACCTTC. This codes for CASSYNRGFDGYTF.

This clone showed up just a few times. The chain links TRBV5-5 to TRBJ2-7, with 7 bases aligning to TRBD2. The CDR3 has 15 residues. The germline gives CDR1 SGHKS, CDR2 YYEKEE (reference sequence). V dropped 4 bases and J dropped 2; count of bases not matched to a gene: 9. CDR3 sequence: CASSRERDLTYEQYF. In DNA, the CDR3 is TGTGCCAGCAGCCGAGAGCGGGATCTAACCTACGAGCAGTACTTC.

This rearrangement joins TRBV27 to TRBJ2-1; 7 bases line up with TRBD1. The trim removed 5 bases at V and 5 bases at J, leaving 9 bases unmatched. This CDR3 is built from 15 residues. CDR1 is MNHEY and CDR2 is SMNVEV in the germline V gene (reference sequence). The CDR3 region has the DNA TGTGCCAGCAGTCCCTACCCGGGACAGAACAATGAGCAGTTCTTC. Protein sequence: CASSPYPGQNNEQFF.

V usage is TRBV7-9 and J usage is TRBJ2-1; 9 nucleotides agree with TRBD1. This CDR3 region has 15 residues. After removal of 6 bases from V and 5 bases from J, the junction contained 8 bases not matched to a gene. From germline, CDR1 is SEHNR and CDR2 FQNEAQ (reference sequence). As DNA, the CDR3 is TGTGCCAGCAGAGAACCGGGACAGGGTAACAATGAGCAGTTCTTC. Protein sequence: CASREPGQGNNEQFF.

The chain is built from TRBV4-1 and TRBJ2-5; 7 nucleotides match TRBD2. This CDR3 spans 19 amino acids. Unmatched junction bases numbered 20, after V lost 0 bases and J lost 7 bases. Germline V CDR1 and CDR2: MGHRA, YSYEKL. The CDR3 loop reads CASSQEVPSGYGPRGTQYF. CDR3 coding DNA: TGCGCCAGCAGCCAAGAGGTCCCTAGCGGTTATGGGCCGCGGGGGACCCAGTACTTC.

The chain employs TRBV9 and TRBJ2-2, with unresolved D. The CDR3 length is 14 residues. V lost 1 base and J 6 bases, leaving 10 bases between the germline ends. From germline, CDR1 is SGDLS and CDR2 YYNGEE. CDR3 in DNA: TGTGCCAGCAGCGTACTCGAACAATCCGGGGAGCTGTTTTTT. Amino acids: CASSVLEQSGELFF.

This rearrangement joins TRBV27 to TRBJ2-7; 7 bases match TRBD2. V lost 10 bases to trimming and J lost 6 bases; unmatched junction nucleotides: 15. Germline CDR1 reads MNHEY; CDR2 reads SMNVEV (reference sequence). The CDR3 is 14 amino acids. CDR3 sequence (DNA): TGTGCCACCGCCTCATTCGCGGGAGAAGGCGAGCAGTACTTC. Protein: CATASFAGEGEQYF.

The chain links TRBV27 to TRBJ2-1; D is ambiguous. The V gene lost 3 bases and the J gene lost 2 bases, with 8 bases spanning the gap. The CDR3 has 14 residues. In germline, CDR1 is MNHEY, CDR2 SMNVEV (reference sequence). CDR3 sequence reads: CASSFVLAYNEQFF. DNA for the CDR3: TGTGCCAGCAGTTTTGTACTTGCCTACAATGAGCAGTTCTTC.

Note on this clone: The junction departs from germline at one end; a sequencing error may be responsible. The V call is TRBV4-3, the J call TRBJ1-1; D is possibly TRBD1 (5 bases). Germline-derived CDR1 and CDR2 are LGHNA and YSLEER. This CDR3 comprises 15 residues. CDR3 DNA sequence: TGCGCCAGCAGTCAAGATCCGGGGGTTGACACTGAAGCTTTCTTT. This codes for CASSQDPGVDTEAFF.

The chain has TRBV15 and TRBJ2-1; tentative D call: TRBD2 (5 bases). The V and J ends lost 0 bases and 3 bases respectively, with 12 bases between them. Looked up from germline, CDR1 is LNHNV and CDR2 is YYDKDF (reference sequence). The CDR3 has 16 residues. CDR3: CATSREGGQIYNEQFF. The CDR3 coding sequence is TGTGCCACCAGCAGAGAAGGAGGCCAGATCTACAATGAGCAGTTCTTC.

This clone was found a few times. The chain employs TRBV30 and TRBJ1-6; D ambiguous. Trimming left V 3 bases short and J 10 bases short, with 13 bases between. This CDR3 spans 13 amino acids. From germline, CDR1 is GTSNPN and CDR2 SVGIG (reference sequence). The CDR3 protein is CAWSPTAFSPLHF. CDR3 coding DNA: TGTGCCTGGAGCCCTACAGCCTTCTCACCCCTCCACTTT.

The CDR3 nucleotides are TGCAGCGTTTCGGAGACGGTAAGCAATCAGCCCCAGCATTTT. It encodes CSVSETVSNQPQHF. The V gene is TRBV29-1, the J gene TRBJ1-5; D is uncertain. This CDR3 is built from 14 residues. Trimming pared 5 bases from V and 1 base from J, leaving 12 bases between. Germline V CDR1 and CDR2: SQVTM, ANQGSEA.

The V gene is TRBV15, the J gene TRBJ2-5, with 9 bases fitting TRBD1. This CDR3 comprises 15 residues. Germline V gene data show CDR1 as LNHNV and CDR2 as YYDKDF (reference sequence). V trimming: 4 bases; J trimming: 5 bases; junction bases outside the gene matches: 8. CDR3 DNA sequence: TGTGCCACCAGCAAATTACAGGGGGCGTGGGAGACCCAGTACTTC. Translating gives CATSKLQGAWETQYF.

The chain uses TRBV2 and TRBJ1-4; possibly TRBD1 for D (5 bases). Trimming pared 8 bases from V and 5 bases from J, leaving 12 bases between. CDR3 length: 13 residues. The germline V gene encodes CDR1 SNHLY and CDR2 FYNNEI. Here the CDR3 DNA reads TGTGCCAGCGCGGGACCGCTCAATGAAAAACTGTTTTTT. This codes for CASAGPLNEKLFF.

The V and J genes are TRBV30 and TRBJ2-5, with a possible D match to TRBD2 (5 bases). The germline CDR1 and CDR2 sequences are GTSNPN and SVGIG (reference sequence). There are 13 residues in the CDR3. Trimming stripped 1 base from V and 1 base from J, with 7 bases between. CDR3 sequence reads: CAWSGGAQETQYF. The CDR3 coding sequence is TGTGCCTGGAGTGGGGGAGCCCAAGAGACCCAGTACTTC. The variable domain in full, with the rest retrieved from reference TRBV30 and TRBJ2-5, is SQTIHQWPATLVQPVGSPLSLECTVEGTSNPNLYWYRQAAGRGLQLLFYSVGIGQISSEVPQNLSASRPQDRQFILSSKKLLLSDSGFYLCAWSGGAQETQYFGPGTRLLVL.

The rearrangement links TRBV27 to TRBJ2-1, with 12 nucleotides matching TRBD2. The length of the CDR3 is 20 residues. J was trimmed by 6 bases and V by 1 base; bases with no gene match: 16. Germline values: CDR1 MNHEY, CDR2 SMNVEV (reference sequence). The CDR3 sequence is CASSLLRLAGEGAWGNEQFF. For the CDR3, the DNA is TGTGCCAGCAGTTTATTGAGACTAGCGGGAGAGGGGGCTTGGGGCAATGAGCAGTTCTTC.

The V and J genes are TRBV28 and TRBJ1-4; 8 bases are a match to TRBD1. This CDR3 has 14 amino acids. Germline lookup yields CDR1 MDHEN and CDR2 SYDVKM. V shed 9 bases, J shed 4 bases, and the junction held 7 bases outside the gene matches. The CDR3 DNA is TGTGCCAGTAGCGGACAGGGACGTAATGAAAAACTGTTTTTT. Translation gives CASSGQGRNEKLFF. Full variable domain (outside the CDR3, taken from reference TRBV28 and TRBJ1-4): DVKVTQSSRYLVKRTGEKVFLECVQDMDHENMFWYRQDPGLGLRLIYFSYDVKMKEKGDIPEGYSVSREKKERFSLILESASTNQTSMYLCASSGQGRNEKLFFGSGTQLSVL.